The 30 T cell receptor beta chains reported below all come from one sample, sequenced in a study of blood T cells in healthy people across ages (dated by TCRdb to about 2015). Library construction relied on 5' RACE. The sequencer was an Illumina HiSeq 2500. A second PCR of roughly 7 to 11 cycles was performed with a sample-barcoded 5' primer and a J-beta primer mix. TCRdb took the public reads, trimmed them with fastp at Q25, ran MiXCR for clone calling and kept in-frame beta chains. Rows with a matching CDR3 protein are joined into one entry that keeps the most common DNA and genes. In this sample the table shows about 800,000 distinct CDR3 sequences, 25% of which occur a single time. Roughly 3.8% of the sample goes to the ten largest clones. This sample also belongs to another study, concerning T cells of mothers and their children.

Material: blood. These receptors were taken from a boy aged 5-17 years in good health.

This chain connects TRBV7-2 to TRBJ1-5; 8 bases line up with TRBD1. V dropped 1 base and J dropped 6; count of bases not matched to a gene: 8. This CDR3 is built from 16 residues. The germline V gene has CDR1 SGHTA and CDR2 FQGNSA. CDR3 loop: CASSLGATGVIQPQHF. The CDR3 region has the DNA TGTGCCAGCAGCTTAGGGGCGACAGGGGTAATTCAGCCCCAGCATTTT.

The table lists this clonotype with a few counts. The J gene is TRBJ2-5, the V gene TRBV6-5; D might be TRBD2 (5 bases). The end of the DNA is better explained by TRBJ2-7, so the J call may be wrong. CDR1 is MNHEY, CDR2 SVGAGI, per germline. The CDR3 loop spans 14 amino acids. This CDR3 is CASSYLRDSYEQYF. In nucleotides, the CDR3 is TGTGCCAGCAGTTACCTCCGGGACTCCTACGAGCAGTACTTC.

This chain's CDR3 is CSAGGQGAGELFF. CDR3 coding DNA: TGCAGCGCGGGAGGTCAGGGGGCCGGGGAGCTGTTTTTT. The V gene is TRBV29-1, the J gene TRBJ2-2, with D perhaps assigned TRBD1 or TRBD2 (7 bases each). The CDR3 is 13 residues long. Germline V gene lookup returns CDR1 SQVTM and CDR2 ANQGSEA. The ends were cut back, 7 bases at V and 6 bases at J, with 15 bases in the middle.

This clonotype was detected ten times or more. CDR3 nucleotides: TGCGCCAGCAGCTTGGAGGGCCTTCAAGAGACCCAGTACTTC. Its protein is CASSLEGLQETQYF. The chain has TRBV5-1 and TRBJ2-5; no definite D call. Trimming stripped 0 bases from V and 2 bases from J, with 8 bases between. The CDR3 is made up of 14 amino acids. From germline, CDR1 is SGHRS and CDR2 YFSETQ. Full variable domain (remainder filled in from reference TRBV5-1 and TRBJ2-5): KAGVTQTPRYLIKTRGQQVTLSCSPISGHRSVSWYQQTPGQGLQFLFEYFSETQRNKGNFPGRFSGRQFSNSRSEMNVSTLELGDSALYLCASSLEGLQETQYFGPGTRLLVL.

The table lists this clonotype with a few counts. The V call is TRBV5-1, the J call TRBJ2-3, with D uncertain. V lost 5 bases and J 4 bases, leaving 5 bases between the germline ends. Germline-derived CDR1 and CDR2 are SGHRS and YFSETQ. The CDR3 runs 11 residues. The CDR3 DNA reads TGCGCCAGCAGGGAGTCAGATACGCAGTATTTT. It translates to CASRESDTQYF.

The V gene is TRBV6-5, the J gene TRBJ2-3; TRBD1 matches 9 bases. The CDR3 has 14 amino acids. With 6 bases clipped from V and 3 bases from J, the junction kept 4 bases outside the gene matches. Germline V gene lookup returns CDR1 MNHEY and CDR2 SVGAGI. The CDR3 region has the DNA TGTGCCAGCAGGGCTGACAGGGGGACAGATACGCAGTATTTT. Residues: CASRADRGTDTQYF.

The J gene is TRBJ2-7, the V gene TRBV6-2 or TRBV6-3; 7 bases match TRBD1. After removal of 4 bases from V and 5 bases from J, the junction contained 5 bases not matched to a gene. The length of the CDR3 is 13 residues. Germline CDR1 reads MNHEY; CDR2 reads SVGEGT. CDR3 region: CASSWTGNNEQYF. CDR3 coding DNA: TGTGCCAGCAGTTGGACAGGCAACAACGAGCAGTACTTC.

This clonotype appeared many times. This chain joins TRBV6-5 and TRBJ2-1, with D unclear. The germline gives CDR1 MNHEY, CDR2 SVGAGI. This CDR3 region has 14 residues. The ends were cut back, 4 bases at V and 0 bases at J, with 7 bases in the middle. The CDR3 DNA sequence: TGTGCCAGCAGTTCTCCGGGCTCCTACAATGAGCAGTTCTTC. Its translation: CASSSPGSYNEQFF.

The CDR3 here is CASRTEGEAFF. The CDR3 nucleotides are TGCGCCAGCAGGACAGAGGGGGAAGCTTTCTTT. The chain carries TRBV5-1 and TRBJ1-1, with D possibly TRBD1 on 5 matching bases. Trimming pared 5 bases from V and 8 bases from J, leaving 10 bases between. Germline assignment: CDR1 SGHRS and CDR2 YFSETQ. This CDR3 is 11 amino acids long.

This chain uses TRBV5-6 with TRBJ2-7, with D perhaps TRBD2 (6 bases). Trimming cost V 1 base and J 2 bases, with 13 bases left between them. CDR3 length: 15 residues. Germline V gene data show CDR1 as SGHDT and CDR2 as YYEEEE. The CDR3: CASSLKVGGAYEQYF. In nucleotides, the CDR3 is TGTGCCAGCAGCTTGAAGGTAGGAGGGGCCTACGAGCAGTACTTC.

The chain employs TRBV2 and TRBJ1-4; 7 nucleotides line up with TRBD1. V dropped 7 bases and J dropped 6; count of bases not matched to a gene: 11. Germline V gene sequence: CDR1 SNHLY, CDR2 FYNNEI. The CDR3 extends over 15 amino acids. In DNA, the CDR3 is TGTGCCAGCATGCTGAAAGGGACAGCTTATGAAAAACTGTTTTTT. It is translated as CASMLKGTAYEKLFF.

The chain carries TRBV29-1 and TRBJ2-7, with D uncertain. CDR1 is SQVTM, CDR2 ANQGSEA, per germline. Deletions cut 4 bases from V and 2 bases from J, with 9 bases between. The CDR3 runs to 12 residues. CDR3 coding DNA: TGCAGCGTTGCTCTTTCCCCCTACGAGCAGTACTTC. Translated: CSVALSPYEQYF.

The chain combines TRBV28 with TRBJ2-5, with a weak D call TRBD2 (6 bases). The CDR3 is made up of 16 amino acids. Trimming removed 4 bases from V and 5 bases from J, with 20 bases in between. Germline V lookup: CDR1 MDHEN, CDR2 SYDVKM. The CDR3 nucleotides are TGTGCCAGCAGTTCCCCCCTTGAGGGAGGATGGGAGACCCAGTACTTC. Amino acids: CASSSPLEGGWETQYF.

This clonotype was detected a few times. This chain uses TRBV28 with TRBJ2-1; D gene unclear. Matching the DNA end better, TRBJ2-7 makes the J call doubtful. CDR3 length: 14 residues. Germline V gene lookup returns CDR1 MDHEN and CDR2 SYDVKM. The CDR3 here is CASSLRLSSYEQYF. DNA for the CDR3: TGTGCCAGCAGTCTCCGCTTGAGCTCCTACGAGCAGTACTTC.

This clonotype has more than one count but fewer than ten. The CDR3 DNA follows: TGTGCCAGCAGCTCCGGGACTTCAGGATACGGCTACACCTTC. This gives the protein CASSSGTSGYGYTF. V gene TRBV7-2 combines with J gene TRBJ1-2; TRBD1 is a possible D gene (5 bases). V dropped 4 bases and J dropped 8 bases, with 17 bases sitting between them. The CDR3 has 14 amino acids. From germline, CDR1 is SGHTA and CDR2 FQGNSA.

CDR3 region: CASSFDLGGGNTIYF. The CDR3 nucleotides read TGTGCCAGCAGCTTCGACCTCGGAGGAGGAAACACCATATATTTT. The chain carries TRBV7-9 and TRBJ1-3; D is unclear. V was clipped by 3 bases and J by 4 bases, with 13 bases between them. The CDR3 spans 15 residues. The germline V gene has CDR1 SEHNR and CDR2 FQNEAQ (reference sequence).

A few counts support this clonotype. The chain carries TRBV6-2 or TRBV6-3 and TRBJ1-5; no firm D call. Per the germline V gene, CDR1 is MNHEY and CDR2 is SVGEGT. The CDR3 extends over 13 amino acids. V lost 1 base, J lost 4 bases, and 5 bases lay in between. The chain's CDR3 is CASSYYSNQPQHF. CDR3 DNA: TGTGCCAGCAGTTACTATTCGAATCAGCCCCAGCATTTT.

The sample holds a few counts of this clonotype. The chain has TRBV29-1 and TRBJ2-3; D perhaps matches TRBD2 (6 bases). The CDR3 consists of 14 residues. V lost 6 bases and J lost 5, with 18 bases in between. Germline loops: CDR1 SQVTM, CDR2 ANQGSEA. CDR3 nucleotides: TGCAGCGTCGCAAGGACCTCGGGGGTAGATACGCAGTATTTT. Its protein product is CSVARTSGVDTQYF.

This clonotype showed up just once. The V and J genes are TRBV11-2 and TRBJ1-2; D unresolved. CDR3 length equals 13 residues. Germline CDR1 is SGHAT and CDR2 is FQNNGV. Trimming removed 5 bases from V and 4 bases from J, with 11 bases in between. The CDR3 here is CASSIDRSYGYTF. CDR3 bases: TGTGCCAGCAGCATCGACCGTTCCTATGGCTACACCTTC.

This clonotype came up a few times. The chain's CDR3 is CASSPSPAQGGRYGYTF. CDR3 bases: TGCGCCAGCAGCCCTTCCCCCGCCCAGGGAGGGCGGTATGGCTACACCTTC. This rearrangement joins TRBV5-1 to TRBJ1-2; possibly TRBD1 for D (5 bases). Deletions cut 4 bases from V and 5 bases from J, with 24 bases between. This CDR3 comprises 17 residues. Germline CDR1 is SGHRS and CDR2 is YFSETQ.

The sample holds a few counts of this clonotype. This chain uses TRBV20-1 with TRBJ2-5; D may match TRBD1 or TRBD2 (6 bases each). V lost 2 bases and J 0 bases, leaving 19 bases between the germline ends. The CDR3 sequence is 17 residues long. From germline, CDR1 is DFQATT and CDR2 SNEGSKA (reference sequence). CDR3 DNA: TGCAGTGCTAGACCAAGTCGAGGGGGAGGCCACCAAGAGACCCAGTACTTC. Protein sequence: CSARPSRGGGHQETQYF.

This clonotype has at least ten counts. The genes are TRBV28 and TRBJ1-5, with a possible D match to TRBD1 (5 bases). The CDR3 runs 13 residues. V lost 6 bases and J lost 4, with 10 bases in between. CDR1 MDHEN and CDR2 SYDVKM come from the germline V gene. CDR3 sequence reads: CASSLWGNQPQHF. The CDR3 DNA is TGTGCCAGCAGCTTGTGGGGGAATCAGCCCCAGCATTTT.

This clonotype was counted between two and nine times. The rearrangement uses TRBV2 and TRBJ2-1, with D possibly being TRBD1 (5 bases). The germline CDR1 and CDR2 sequences are SNHLY and FYNNEI. This CDR3 comprises 15 residues. V was trimmed by 3 bases and J by 4 bases, leaving 13 bases between them. The CDR3, as DNA: TGTGCCAGCAGTGACGGCAGGGCGGTATACAATGAGCAGTTCTTC. Residues: CASSDGRAVYNEQFF. Full variable domain (missing parts from reference TRBV2 and TRBJ2-1): EPEVTQTPSHQVTQMGQEVILRCVPISNHLYFYWYRQILGQKVEFLVSFYNNEISEKSEIFDDQFSVERPDGSNFTLKIRSTKLEDSAMYFCASSDGRAVYNEQFFGPGTRLTVL.

A few counts support this clonotype. The chain uses TRBV12-3 or TRBV12-4 and TRBJ2-7, with D possibly called TRBD1 or TRBD2 (7 bases each). The V and J ends lost 5 bases and 0 bases respectively, with 17 bases between them. CDR3 length: 16 residues. CDR3 loop: CASSPRGRGGSYEQYF. The CDR3 region has the DNA TGTGCCAGCAGTCCCCGGGGCAGGGGGGGCTCCTACGAGCAGTACTTC.

This rearrangement joins TRBV6-5 to TRBJ2-7; D might be TRBD1 or TRBD2, each matching 6 bases. The ends were cut back, 5 bases at V and 6 bases at J, with 20 bases in the middle. Germline CDR1 and CDR2: MNHEY and SVGAGI. The CDR3 runs to 15 residues. The CDR3 bases are TGTGCCAGCAGTGGGGGCAGGGGCCTGGGGGGCGAGCAGTACTTC. Its translation is CASSGGRGLGGEQYF.

This clonotype was recorded a few times. The V and J genes are TRBV6-5 and TRBJ2-7; D perhaps matches TRBD1 (7 bases). V was clipped by 11 bases and J by 5 bases, with 16 bases between them. CDR1 and CDR2 (germline): MNHEY, SVGAGI. This CDR3 region has 12 residues. CDR3 sequence reads: CAAGQPEDEQYF. In nucleotides, the CDR3 is TGTGCCGCGGGACAGCCTGAGGACGAGCAGTACTTC.

The chain uses TRBV24-1 and TRBJ2-1, with 7 bases aligning to TRBD1. The CDR3 has 17 residues. V shed 0 bases, J shed 0 bases, and the junction held 4 bases outside the gene matches. The germline V gene encodes CDR1 KGHDR and CDR2 SFDVKD. The CDR3 reads CATSDLPGQNSYNEQFF. The CDR3 nucleotides read TGTGCCACCAGTGATTTGCCGGGACAGAACTCCTACAATGAGCAGTTCTTC.

The chain combines TRBV7-2 with TRBJ2-7, with D possibly TRBD1 on 5 matching bases. Germline assignment: CDR1 SGHTA and CDR2 FQGNSA. The V end lost 3 bases, the J end lost 4 bases, and 19 bases lay between the germline ends. The CDR3 contains 16 residues. The CDR3 sequence is CASSFAHRLRTYEQYF. The CDR3 DNA reads as TGTGCCAGCAGCTTTGCTCACAGGTTACGGACGTACGAGCAGTACTTC.

This clonotype occurred a few times. The CDR3, as DNA: TGTGCCACCAGTGATTTGCGGCACACAGATACGCAGTATTTT. It is translated as CATSDLRHTDTQYF. The J gene is TRBJ2-3, the V gene TRBV24-1; no clear D gene. This CDR3 has 14 amino acids. Trimming took 0 bases from V and 2 from J, leaving 5 bases between them. The germline V gene encodes CDR1 KGHDR and CDR2 SFDVKD.

This clonotype came up a few times. The chain joins TRBV6-6 to TRBJ2-4; either TRBD1 or TRBD2 may fit D (5 bases each). V lost 6 bases to trimming and J lost 3 bases, with 15 bases between them. From germline, CDR1 is MNHNY and CDR2 SVGAGI (reference sequence). The CDR3 has 15 amino acids. The CDR3 region is CASSRGAVVKNIQYF. As DNA, the CDR3 is TGTGCCAGCAGCCGAGGGGCGGTGGTCAAAAACATTCAGTACTTC.